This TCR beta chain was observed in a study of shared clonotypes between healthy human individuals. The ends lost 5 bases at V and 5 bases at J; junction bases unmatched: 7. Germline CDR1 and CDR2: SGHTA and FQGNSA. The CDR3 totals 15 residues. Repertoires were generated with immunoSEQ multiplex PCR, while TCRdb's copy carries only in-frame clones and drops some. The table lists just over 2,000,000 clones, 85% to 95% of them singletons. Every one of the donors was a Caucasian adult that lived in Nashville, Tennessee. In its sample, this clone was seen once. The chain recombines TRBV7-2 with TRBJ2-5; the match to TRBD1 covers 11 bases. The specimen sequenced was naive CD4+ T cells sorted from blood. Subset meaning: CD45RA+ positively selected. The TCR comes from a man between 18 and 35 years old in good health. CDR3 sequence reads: CASSLSGTGGETQYF. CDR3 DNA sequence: TGTGCCAGCAGCCTTAGTGGGACAGGGGGGGAGACCCAGTACTTC. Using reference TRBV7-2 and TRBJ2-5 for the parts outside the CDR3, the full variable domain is GAGVSQSPSNKVTEKGKDVELRCDPISGHTALYWYRQSLGQGLEFLIYFQGNSAPDKSGLPSDRFSAERTGGSVSTLTIQRTQQEDSAVYLCASSLSGTGGETQYFGPGTRLLVL.